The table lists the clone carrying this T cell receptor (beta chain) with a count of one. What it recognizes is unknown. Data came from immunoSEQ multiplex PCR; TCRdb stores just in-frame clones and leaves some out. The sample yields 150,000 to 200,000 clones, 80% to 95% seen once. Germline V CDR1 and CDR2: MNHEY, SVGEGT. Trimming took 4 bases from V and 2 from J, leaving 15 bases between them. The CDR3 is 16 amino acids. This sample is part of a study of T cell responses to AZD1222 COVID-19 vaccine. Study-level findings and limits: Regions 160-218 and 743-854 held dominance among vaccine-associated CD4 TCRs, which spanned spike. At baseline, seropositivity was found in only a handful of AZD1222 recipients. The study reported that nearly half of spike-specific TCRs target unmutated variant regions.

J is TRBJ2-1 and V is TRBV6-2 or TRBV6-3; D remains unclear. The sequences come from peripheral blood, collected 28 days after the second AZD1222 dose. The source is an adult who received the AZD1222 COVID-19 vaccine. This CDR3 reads CASSLWSPVAYNEQFF. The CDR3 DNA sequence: TGTGCCAGCAGTTTGTGGAGCCCGGTGGCCTACAATGAGCAGTTCTTC.